This T cell receptor (beta chain) appears in the sequencing data of a study of blood T cell repertoires in COVID-19. V lost 7 bases and J lost 4, with 13 bases in between. This CDR3 contains 13 residues. Germline loops: CDR1 WSHSY, CDR2 SAAADI. Only in-frame clones appear in the TCRdb table, and some are missing; sequencing was by immunoSEQ multiplex PCR. Of about 250,000 clones in the sample, about nine tenths were seen once. The chain has TRBV10-2 and TRBJ1-2; possibly TRBD1 for D (5 bases). Material: PBMCs or T cells enriched from blood (not recorded which). The clonotype comes from a woman in her 30s with acute COVID-19. CDR3 sequence: CASMGGDSYGYTF. The CDR3 nucleotides read TGCGCCAGCATGGGGGGGGATTCCTATGGCTACACCTTC.